These 15 T cell receptor beta chains came from one sample sequenced in a study of shared clonotypes between healthy human individuals (dated by TCRdb to the early 2020s). The library was produced with the immunoSEQ multiplex PCR assay. This immuneACCESS table, as held by TCRdb, lists in-frame sequences with V and J called but not all clones. Of the missing ones, under half trace to an unresolved V gene in checked studies; the others have no known cause. The sample records 2 million to 2.5 million clones, 85% to 95% of which are singletons. Around 0.4% of the sample rests with the top ten. Specimen: naive CD4+ T cells from PBMCs. Reading the label with the study, this specimen's cell subset or site is: CD45RA+ positively selected. The receptors derive from a man aged 18-30 years in good health. Some clones in this sample may be carry-over from other donors' samples.

Note on this clone: Other DNA sequences in this sample translate to the same CDR3. The genes are TRBV9 and TRBJ2-1; D possibly corresponds to TRBD1 (5 bases). From germline, CDR1 is SGDLS and CDR2 YYNGEE. The CDR3 sequence is 14 residues long. The ends were cut back, 0 bases at V and 3 bases at J, with 7 bases in the middle. The CDR3 nucleotides read TGTGCCAGCAGCGTAGTTGACAGCTACAATGAGCAGTTCTTC. Amino acids: CASSVVDSYNEQFF.

This chain joins TRBV27 and TRBJ1-4; 8 positions match TRBD1. The CDR3 covers 16 residues. CDR1 and CDR2 (germline): MNHEY, SMNVEV (reference sequence). The junction had 15 bases not matched to a gene; V was cut back by 7 bases and J by 8 bases. The CDR3 here is CASTTHQQGVEEKLFF. DNA for the CDR3: TGTGCCAGCACCACGCACCAACAGGGGGTAGAGGAAAAACTGTTTTTT.

On this clone itself: Other DNA sequences from this sample encode an identical CDR3 as well. This chain uses TRBV29-1 with TRBJ1-4; D gene uncertain. Germline loops: CDR1 SQVTM, CDR2 ANQGSEA. The V and J ends lost 7 bases and 5 bases respectively, with 14 bases between them. This CDR3 is 13 amino acids long. The CDR3 DNA reads as TGCAGCGCCGGCGGCAGTAACAATGAAAAACTGTTTTTT. It codes for CSAGGSNNEKLFF.

To note about this clone: Within the sample, other DNA sequences also encode this same CDR3. V gene TRBV18 combines with J gene TRBJ2-1; no reliable D call. The CDR3 is 11 amino acids. Germline V CDR1 and CDR2: KGHSH, LQKENI. Trimming left V 2 bases short and J 8 bases short, with 4 bases between. The CDR3 loop reads CASSPLDEQFF. Written as DNA, the CDR3 is TGTGCCAGCTCACCATTGGATGAGCAGTTCTTC.

The chain carries TRBV7-2 and TRBJ2-2; D possibly uses TRBD1 or TRBD2 (6 bases each). Trimming pared 0 bases from V and 4 bases from J, leaving 12 bases between. The CDR3 totals 16 residues. The germline gives CDR1 SGHTA, CDR2 FQGNSA. CDR3 loop: CASSLAGGAGTGELFF. CDR3 coding DNA: TGTGCCAGCAGCTTAGCGGGGGGCGCGGGCACCGGGGAGCTGTTTTTT.

The chain recombines TRBV25-1 with TRBJ2-3; TRBD2 is a possible D gene (6 bases). The CDR3 covers 16 residues. Germline CDR1 and CDR2: MGHDK and SYGVNS. Trimming cost V 3 bases and J 2 bases, with 15 bases left between them. CDR3 DNA: TGTGCCAGCAGTGAGGGCCGGCTAGCGAACACAGATACGCAGTATTTT. Translating it yields CASSEGRLANTDTQYF.

This chain connects TRBV2 to TRBJ1-3; D uncertain. CDR1 SNHLY and CDR2 FYNNEI come from the germline V gene. The CDR3 is 15 residues long. Deletions cut 2 bases from V and 0 bases from J, with 8 bases between. The CDR3 DNA sequence: TGTGCCAGCAGTGAACAGACTATCTCTGGAAACACCATATATTTT. This translates into CASSEQTISGNTIYF.

The gene calls are TRBV7-3 and TRBJ2-1; D perhaps matches TRBD2 (6 bases). This CDR3 region has 18 residues. Trimming shortened V by 7 bases and J by 7 bases, and 29 bases separated the two germline ends. Per the germline V gene, CDR1 is SGHTA and CDR2 is FQGTGA. Written as DNA, the CDR3 is TGTGCCAGCAACTCCCCCCGCACTGATGTGGCGGGACCAAATGAGCAGTTCTTC. This gives the protein CASNSPRTDVAGPNEQFF.

The chain has TRBV27 and TRBJ2-1; 7 nucleotides match TRBD2. The CDR3 contains 16 residues. V was clipped by 7 bases and J by 9 bases; unmatched bases: 18. Germline CDR1 and CDR2: MNHEY and SMNVEV (reference sequence). CDR3 bases: TGTGCCAGCACCGGATTCGGGACTACCTTGCAGGGTGAGCAGTTCTTC. Protein product: CASTGFGTTLQGEQFF.

This chain connects TRBV2 to TRBJ2-2; perhaps TRBD2 as D (6 bases). Trimming removed 5 bases from V and 4 bases from J, with 17 bases in between. The germline gives CDR1 SNHLY, CDR2 FYNNEI. CDR3 length: 16 amino acids. CDR3 region: CASSFPRGAGTGELFF. The CDR3 bases are TGTGCCAGCAGTTTCCCGCGGGGCGCGGGCACCGGGGAGCTGTTTTTT.

This chain joins TRBV5-1 and TRBJ2-2; D is uncertain. This CDR3 comprises 18 residues. Germline loops: CDR1 SGHRS, CDR2 YFSETQ. Trimming left V 1 base short and J 3 bases short, with 19 bases between. DNA of the CDR3: TGCGCCAGCAGCTTGAGGCAGGTCCGTGACACGTACACCGGGGAGCTGTTTTTT. Its translation is CASSLRQVRDTYTGELFF.

This rearrangement joins TRBV11-2 to TRBJ1-3, with D possibly being TRBD1 (6 bases). Trimming removed 6 bases at V and 4 bases at J, with 13 bases between. Per the germline V gene, CDR1 is SGHAT and CDR2 is FQNNGV. The CDR3 consists of 14 residues. The CDR3 sequence is CASSSRGSGNTIYF. As DNA, the CDR3 is TGTGCCAGCAGTTCCAGGGGATCCGGAAACACCATATATTTT.

The gene calls are TRBV6-6 and TRBJ2-7, with TRBD1 identical over 8 bases. J lost 7 bases, V lost 4 bases, and 9 bases had no gene match. The germline V gene has CDR1 MNHNY and CDR2 SVGAGI (reference sequence). This CDR3 is built from 14 residues. CDR3 loop: CASSFRGQSVEQYF. The CDR3 bases are TGTGCCAGCAGTTTCAGGGGGCAGTCCGTGGAGCAGTACTTC.

V is TRBV28 and J is TRBJ2-7, with 7 bases lining up with TRBD1. This CDR3 region has 15 residues. Losses at the gene ends were 6 bases for V and 2 bases for J; bases not matched to a gene: 10. Germline CDR1 and CDR2: MDHEN and SYDVKM. The CDR3 DNA is TGTGCCAGCAGCTCCCGCCGGGACAGACCCTACGAGCAGTACTTC. Translating gives CASSSRRDRPYEQYF.

With regard to this clone: Other nucleotide sequences from this sample produce the same CDR3. The chain's CDR3 is CASSLVTGNYGYTF. The CDR3 DNA reads as TGCGCCAGCAGCTTGGTCACAGGCAACTATGGCTACACCTTC. This chain connects TRBV5-1 to TRBJ1-2; possible D gene TRBD1, 5 bases. The CDR3 length is 14 residues. V lost 0 bases and J lost 2, with 8 bases in between. CDR1 and CDR2 (germline): SGHRS, YFSETQ.